These 27 T cell receptor beta chains came from one sample sequenced in a study of T cells in Graves' hyperthyroidism and ophthalmopathy. Researchers amplified the TCR beta CDR3 regions from RNA transcripts. RT-PCR in the first round (using the HTBI primer set) targeted the TCR CDR3. MiXCR, applied by TCRdb to the multiplex PCR reads, yields one record per CDR3 protein. The sample contains about 560,000 distinct CDR3 sequences, about half of which appear only once. The sequenced material came from peripheral blood or thyroid tissue (not recorded which). These TCRs come from a young woman with Graves' hyperthyroidism.

This clonotype has just a few counts. V usage is TRBV15 and J usage is TRBJ1-4, with TRBD1 matching over 9 bases. Germline V gene lookup returns CDR1 LNHNV and CDR2 YYDKDF (reference sequence). V lost 4 bases to trimming and J lost 3 bases; unmatched junction nucleotides: 3. The CDR3 extends over 15 amino acids. CDR3 in DNA: TGTGCCACCAGCAATACAGGGGGCCCTAATGAAAAACTGTTTTTT. This encodes CATSNTGGPNEKLFF.

This rearrangement joins TRBV15 to TRBJ2-6; D uncertain. V was trimmed by 2 bases and J by 6 bases, leaving 5 bases between them. The length of the CDR3 is 13 residues. CDR1 LNHNV and CDR2 YYDKDF come from the germline V gene (reference sequence). The CDR3 region is CATSRSKANVLTF. The CDR3, as DNA: TGTGCCACCAGCAGATCTAAGGCCAACGTCCTGACTTTC.

The chain uses TRBV19 and TRBJ2-5, with D perhaps matching TRBD1 (5 bases). The V end lost 6 bases, the J end lost 0 bases, and 11 bases lay between the germline ends. The length of the CDR3 is 14 residues. Per germline, CDR1 LNHDA and CDR2 SQIVND (reference sequence). The CDR3 loop is CASRPDSNQETQYF. The CDR3 bases are TGTGCCAGTAGGCCTGACAGTAACCAAGAGACCCAGTACTTC. The variable domain in full, completed from reference TRBV19 and TRBJ2-5, reads DGGITQSPKYLFRKEGQNVTLSCEQNLNHDAMYWYRQDPGQGLRLIYYSQIVNDFQKGDIAEGYSVSREKKESFPLTVTSAQKNPTAFYLCASRPDSNQETQYFGPGTRLLVL.

The chain is built from TRBV7-9 and TRBJ2-7; TRBD2 agrees at 7 bases. CDR1 and CDR2 from the germline V gene are SEHNR and FQNEAQ (reference sequence). This CDR3 contains 15 residues. After removal of 2 bases from V and 0 bases from J, the junction contained 4 bases not matched to a gene. CDR3 in DNA: TGTGCCAGCAGCTTAATAGCGGGTGGCTCCTACGAGCAGTACTTC. Residues: CASSLIAGGSYEQYF.

The chain uses TRBV29-1 and TRBJ2-2; 9 bases align to TRBD2. The CDR3 spans 14 residues. From germline, CDR1 is SQVTM and CDR2 ANQGSEA. V was clipped by 6 bases and J by 5 bases; unmatched bases: 7. The CDR3 is CSVETSGETGELFF. For the CDR3, the DNA is TGCAGCGTGGAGACTAGCGGAGAGACCGGGGAGCTGTTTTTT.

Concerning this clonotype: This clone may be a read error of a much larger clone one base away. V usage is TRBV7-2 and J usage is TRBJ1-5, with 9 bases that match TRBD1. The CDR3 has 13 amino acids. Germline-derived CDR1 and CDR2 are SGHTA and FQGNSA. The CDR3 here is CAISRQGEQTQHF. As DNA, the CDR3 is TGTGCCATCAGCAGACAGGGGGAACAGACCCAGCATTTT.

The genes are TRBV29-1 and TRBJ2-5; 12 bases are a match to TRBD2. This CDR3 is 15 amino acids long. V was clipped by 2 bases and J by 2 bases; unmatched bases: 3. Germline CDR1 and CDR2: SQVTM and ANQGSEA. In DNA form, the CDR3 reads TGCAGCGTTGAAAGGCTAGCGGGAGGGCAAGAGACCCAGTACTTC. Translating it yields CSVERLAGGQETQYF.

V is TRBV19 and J is TRBJ2-7, with D perhaps matching TRBD2 (6 bases). Per germline, CDR1 LNHDA and CDR2 SQIVND (reference sequence). The V gene lost 4 bases and the J gene lost 3 bases, with 13 bases spanning the gap. This CDR3 comprises 14 residues. This CDR3 is CASSTGERDYEQYF. The CDR3 coding sequence is TGTGCCAGTAGTACGGGGGAGAGGGACTACGAGCAGTACTTC.

This clonotype was picked up a small number of times. The J gene is TRBJ2-5, the V gene TRBV7-3; the D gene is possibly TRBD2 (5 bases). Germline assignment: CDR1 SGHTA and CDR2 FQGTGA. The CDR3 is made up of 17 amino acids. V lost 2 bases, J lost 1 base, and 17 bases lay in between. CDR3 nucleotide sequence: TGTGCCAGCAGCTTAGGGTTAGGAGCGGTCGGCCAAGAGACCCAGTACTTC. The encoded protein is CASSLGLGAVGQETQYF.

The CDR3 loop reads CSVGTGSKETQYF. The CDR3 coding sequence is TGCAGCGTTGGTACAGGCAGCAAAGAGACCCAGTACTTC. The rearrangement links TRBV29-1 to TRBJ2-5, with D perhaps matching TRBD1 (5 bases). V was shortened by 4 bases and J by 3 bases, with 12 bases between the two germline ends. The CDR3 spans 13 residues. Looked up from germline, CDR1 is SQVTM and CDR2 is ANQGSEA.

The CDR3 is CASSSAEQVLQETQYF. DNA of the CDR3: TGTGCCAGCTCATCGGCCGAACAGGTCCTCCAAGAGACCCAGTACTTC. J is TRBJ2-5 and V is TRBV7-6; D is perhaps TRBD1 (5 bases). CDR3 size: 16 residues. Germline assignment: CDR1 SGHVS and CDR2 FNYEAQ. Trimming stripped 8 bases from V and 1 base from J, with 20 bases between. Based on the CDR3 plus reference TRBV7-6 and TRBJ2-5, the full variable domain is GAGVSQSPRYKVTKRGQDVALRCDPISGHVSLYWYRQALGQGPEFLTYFNYEAQQDKSGLPNDRFSAERPEGSISTLTIQRTEQRDSAMYRCASSSAEQVLQETQYFGPGTRLLVL.

The chain recombines TRBV29-1 with TRBJ2-7; 9 bases align to TRBD1. Germline-derived CDR1 and CDR2 are SQVTM and ANQGSEA. With 8 bases clipped from V and 2 bases from J, the junction kept 4 bases outside the gene matches. CDR3 length equals 12 residues. CDR3 region: CSFRTGAYEQYF. The CDR3 DNA reads TGCAGCTTTAGGACAGGGGCCTACGAGCAGTACTTC.

This clonotype was recorded at least ten times. This rearrangement joins TRBV29-1 to TRBJ2-7, with 7 bases fitting TRBD2. J lost 0 bases, V lost 7 bases, and 9 bases had no gene match. Germline V lookup: CDR1 SQVTM, CDR2 ANQGSEA. CDR3 length: 14 amino acids. The CDR3 DNA reads TGCAGCGCGACCGAGGGCGGGAGCTCCTACGAGCAGTACTTC. Encoded protein: CSATEGGSSYEQYF.

Worth noting for this clonotype: Just one base apart from a much larger clone, this may be a read error. V and J are TRBV5-4 and TRBJ2-7; 8 nucleotides align to TRBD2. The germline gives CDR1 SGHNT, CDR2 YYREEE (reference sequence). This CDR3 is 13 amino acids long. The V segment lost 2 bases and the J segment 6 bases; nucleotides outside the gene matches: 4. The CDR3 sequence: CASSLPGTSEQYF. The CDR3 nucleotides are TGTGCCAGCAGCTTACCCGGGACTAGCGAGCAGTACTTC.

This clonotype was seen only a few times. The chain employs TRBV7-2 and TRBJ2-7; the D gene is possibly TRBD1 (6 bases). The CDR3 spans 15 residues. The V gene's germline CDR1 is SGHTA and CDR2 FQGNSA. V was shortened by 4 bases and J by 2 bases, with 15 bases between the two germline ends. The CDR3 protein is CASSSATGMAYEQYF. In DNA, the CDR3 is TGTGCCAGCAGCTCCGCTACAGGGATGGCCTACGAGCAGTACTTC. The full variable domain, with the rest looked up from reference TRBV7-2 and TRBJ2-7, is GAGVSQSPSNKVTEKGKDVELRCDPISGHTALYWYRQSLGQGLEFLIYFQGNSAPDKSGLPSDRFSAERTGGSVSTLTIQRTQQEDSAVYLCASSSATGMAYEQYFGPGTRLTVT.

This clonotype was seen a handful of times. The chain carries TRBV7-3 and TRBJ1-6; 7 nucleotides align to TRBD1. V lost 2 bases, J lost 7 bases, and 8 bases stayed unmatched. The CDR3 has 16 residues. Germline CDR1 SGHTA, CDR2 FQGTGA. The CDR3 DNA is TGTGCCAGCAGCTTAGAACAGGGGACGATGAATTCACCCCTCCACTTT. It yields the protein CASSLEQGTMNSPLHF.

The chain employs TRBV2 and TRBJ1-1; D is perhaps TRBD1 (6 bases). V lost 1 base to trimming and J lost 3 bases, with 9 bases between them. CDR1 is SNHLY, CDR2 FYNNEI, per germline. The length of the CDR3 is 14 residues. This CDR3 is CASSEDRVDTEAFF. The CDR3 DNA follows: TGTGCCAGCAGTGAAGACAGGGTAGACACTGAAGCTTTCTTT.

The chain combines TRBV11-3 with TRBJ2-5; maybe TRBD2 (6 bases). Trimming removed 3 bases from V and 6 bases from J, with 11 bases in between. The CDR3 is 13 amino acids. Germline CDR1 is SGHNT and CDR2 is YENEEA. CDR3 residues: CASSFSGAQTQYF. The DNA of the CDR3 is TGTGCCAGCAGCTTCTCGGGAGCACAGACCCAGTACTTC.

CDR3 coding DNA: TGTGCCAGCAGCTTAGGGACAGCTAAGAACTATGGCTACACCTTC. This translates into CASSLGTAKNYGYTF. This chain connects TRBV7-2 to TRBJ1-2; D perhaps matches TRBD1 (6 bases). Germline values: CDR1 SGHTA, CDR2 FQGNSA. The CDR3 covers 15 residues. Deletions cut 1 base from V and 2 bases from J, with 11 bases between.

The CDR3 is CAGQVGTEAFF. The CDR3 DNA sequence: TGTGCCGGACAGGTCGGCACTGAAGCTTTCTTT. The chain joins TRBV25-1 to TRBJ1-1; the match to TRBD1 covers 7 bases. V was clipped by 11 bases and J by 4 bases; unmatched bases: 4. Germline V gives CDR1 MGHDK, CDR2 SYGVNS. The CDR3 is 11 amino acids.

CDR3 DNA: TGTGCCAGCAGTTTAGCGCGTCGGTCTGGGGCCAACGTCCTGACTTTC. Its translation: CASSLARRSGANVLTF. V is TRBV12-3 or TRBV12-4 and J is TRBJ2-6; the D is unclear. The CDR3 runs to 16 residues. V shed 0 bases and J shed 1 base, with 7 bases lying between them.

The chain carries TRBV10-2 and TRBJ2-2; D gene ambiguous. Germline V gene lookup returns CDR1 WSHSY and CDR2 SAAADI. Trimming cost V 6 bases and J 0 bases, with 5 bases left between them. The CDR3 covers 13 residues. The CDR3 sequence is CASRQTNTGELFF. CDR3 DNA sequence: TGCGCCAGCAGGCAGACGAACACCGGGGAGCTGTTTTTT.

V usage is TRBV7-8 and J usage is TRBJ1-2; 8 positions agree with TRBD1. V trimming: 5 bases; J trimming: 8 bases; junction bases outside the gene matches: 19. Germline lookup yields CDR1 SGHVS and CDR2 FQNEAQ. CDR3 size: 17 residues. DNA of the CDR3: TGTGCCAGCAGCCAACCCCAGACAGGGGCCGCGAGGATGGGCTACACCTTC. This sequence encodes CASSQPQTGAARMGYTF. The whole variable domain, filled in from reference TRBV7-8 and TRBJ1-2, reads GAGVSQSPRYKVAKRGQDVALRCDPISGHVSLFWYQQALGQGPEFLTYFQNEAQLDKSGLPSDRFFAERPEGSVSTLKIQRTQQEDSAVYLCASSQPQTGAARMGYTFGSGTRLTVV.

About this clonotype: Possible read error: a much larger clone is one base away. The V and J genes are TRBV10-3 and TRBJ1-4; TRBD1 matches at 11 bases. Germline V lookup: CDR1 ENHRY, CDR2 SYGVKD. V shed 5 bases, J shed 7 bases, and the junction held 3 bases outside the gene matches. The length of the CDR3 is 14 residues. The CDR3 here is CAISSDRGREKLFF. CDR3 sequence (DNA): TGTGCCATCAGTTCGGACAGGGGGCGTGAAAAACTGTTTTTT.

On this clonotype: This may stem from a read error, because a much larger clone lies one nucleotide away. The chain recombines TRBV20-1 with TRBJ1-5; D remains ambiguous. Germline V gene data show CDR1 as DFQATT and CDR2 as SNEGSKA (reference sequence). V lost 6 bases to trimming and J lost 1 base, with 13 bases between them. The CDR3 extends over 14 amino acids. The CDR3 nucleotides are TGCAGTGCCGAAGGGCGGGCGAGCAATCAGCCCCAGCATTTT. Encoded protein: CSAEGRASNQPQHF.

The chain uses TRBV25-1 and TRBJ1-5; D is uncertain. Per the germline V gene, CDR1 is MGHDK and CDR2 is SYGVNS. This CDR3 is built from 15 residues. The V and J ends lost 5 bases and 0 bases respectively, with 11 bases between them. CDR3 residues: CASSYSVRSNQPQHF. As DNA, the CDR3 is TGTGCCAGCAGTTACTCCGTCCGTAGCAATCAGCCCCAGCATTTT.

A few counts support this clonotype. The gene calls are TRBV12-3 or TRBV12-4 and TRBJ2-5; 7 bases agree with TRBD1. The CDR3 extends over 14 amino acids. The trim removed 3 bases at V and 3 bases at J, leaving 4 bases unmatched. CDR3 coding DNA: TGTGCCAGCAGTTTTGAGGGGGCGGAAGAGACCCAGTACTTC. Translation gives CASSFEGAEETQYF.